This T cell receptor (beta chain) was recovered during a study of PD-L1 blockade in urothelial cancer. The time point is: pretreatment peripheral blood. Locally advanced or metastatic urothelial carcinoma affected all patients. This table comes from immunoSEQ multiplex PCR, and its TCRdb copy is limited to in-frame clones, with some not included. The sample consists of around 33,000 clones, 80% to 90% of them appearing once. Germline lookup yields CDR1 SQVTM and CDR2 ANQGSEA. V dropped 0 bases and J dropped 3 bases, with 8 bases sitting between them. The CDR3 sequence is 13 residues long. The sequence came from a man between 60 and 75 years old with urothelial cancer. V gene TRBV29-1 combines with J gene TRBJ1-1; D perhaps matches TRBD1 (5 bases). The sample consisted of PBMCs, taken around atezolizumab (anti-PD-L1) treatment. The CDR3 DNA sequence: TGCAGCGTTGAAGAGGGGGGGGACACTGAAGCTTTCTTT. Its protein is CSVEEGGDTEAFF.